In its sample, the clone carrying this T cell receptor beta chain was seen many times. What it recognizes is unknown. The data were obtained in a study of identical twins. Findings and limits, study-wide: Where beta out-of-frame sequences were concerned, excess twin sharing was weaker.

TCRdb re-called the 5' RACE reads through MiXCR, storing one row per CDR3 protein. Here the sample spans nearly 900,000 distinct CDR3 sequences, around an eighth being singletons. This same sample was also taken into another study, of yellow fever vaccine responses in identical twins. That investigation notes: The authors reported partly convergent, partly personalized vaccine responses in identical twins.

The sequenced material came from PBMCs. This TCR was sampled from a woman aged 18-29 years in good health.

CDR3 protein: CATSRVFQDTQYF. CDR3 DNA: TGTGCCACCAGCAGAGTATTTCAAGATACGCAGTATTTT. V usage is TRBV15 and J usage is TRBJ2-3; the D is unclear. CDR3 size: 13 residues. The V end lost 1 base, the J end lost 5 bases, and 7 bases lay between the germline ends. Germline values: CDR1 LNHNV, CDR2 YYDKDF (reference sequence).